This T cell receptor (beta chain) was identified in a study of T cells in Graves' hyperthyroidism and ophthalmopathy. Per the germline V gene, CDR1 is LNHNV and CDR2 is YYDKDF (reference sequence). There are 15 residues in the CDR3. V gave up 0 bases and J gave up 7 bases; unmatched junction bases: 3. This clonotype was recorded many times. Amplification targeted TCR beta CDR3 regions from RNA transcripts. Initially, a first-round RT-PCR of the TCR CDR3 employed the HTBI primer set. TCRdb recomputed calls from the multiplex PCR reads with MiXCR, one row per CDR3 protein. The sample gives 650,000 to 850,000 distinct CDR3 sequences, around 20% of which show up once; 15% to 20% is in the top ten.

The chain links TRBV15 to TRBJ1-5; TRBD1 matches at 10 bases. Sequencing input: blood. The receptor was derived from a woman in her forties or fifties with Graves' hyperthyroidism that later progressed to Graves' ophthalmopathy. In nucleotides, the CDR3 is TGTGCCACCAGCAGAGAGACAGGGGGCGTACAGCCCCAGCATTTT. Amino acid sequence: CATSRETGGVQPQHF. Drawing the rest from reference TRBV15 and TRBJ1-5, the complete variable domain is DAMVIQNPRYQVTQFGKPVTLSCSQTLNHNVMYWYQQKSSQAPKLLFHYYDKDFNNEADTPDNFQSRRPNTSFCFLDIRSPGLGDTAMYLCATSRETGGVQPQHFGDGTRLSIL.